This entry lists 3 T cell receptor beta chains sequenced from one sample in a study of T cells in Graves' hyperthyroidism and ophthalmopathy. The TCR beta CDR3 regions underwent amplification using RNA transcripts as the source. When the TCR CDR3 underwent first-round RT-PCR, the HTBI primer set was used. TCRdb reprocessed the multiplex PCR reads with MiXCR, giving one entry per CDR3 protein. The table lists roughly 380,000 distinct CDR3 sequences, 19% of them singletons, with 3.7% in the top ten. Sequencing was carried out using blood. The receptors stem from a woman aged 18 to 35 with Graves' hyperthyroidism.

There are many counts of this clonotype. V is TRBV11-2 and J is TRBJ2-7; TRBD1 might be the D (6 bases). This CDR3 comprises 14 residues. Trimming stripped 3 bases from V and 2 bases from J, with 11 bases between. Germline CDR1 reads SGHAT; CDR2 reads FQNNGV. The CDR3 reads CASSLWTVTYEQYF. The DNA of the CDR3 is TGTGCCAGCAGCTTGTGGACAGTGACCTACGAGCAGTACTTC.

The rearrangement joins TRBV18 to TRBJ1-1; unclear D gene. Looked up from germline, CDR1 is KGHSH and CDR2 is LQKENI. Deletions cut 4 bases from V and 8 bases from J, with 14 bases between. There are 13 residues in the CDR3. The CDR3 region is CASSQGIMGEAFF. The CDR3 DNA follows: TGTGCCAGCTCACAGGGTATTATGGGCGAAGCTTTCTTT.

To note about this clonotype: Sequence at one end of the junction differs from germline and may be a read error. CDR3 loop: CASNLLGSGELFF. CDR3 DNA: TGTGCCAGCAATTTATTGGGCTCCGGGGAGCTGTTTTTT. The chain combines TRBV12-3 or TRBV12-4 with TRBJ2-2; unclear D gene. The length of the CDR3 is 13 residues.